This TCR beta chain was retrieved from a study of blood T cell repertoires in COVID-19. In the original analysis: Amplification of reference gene primers provided the estimated nucleated cell counts. The table came from immunoSEQ multiplex PCR; TCRdb's copy has only in-frame clones and leaves some out. The D gene and trimming were derived from the DNA, and the V and J assignments and clone size from that table. The sample includes 100,000 to 150,000 clones, about 82% of them seen just once. V shed 5 bases and J 7 bases; nucleotides not matched to a gene: 11. CDR1 and CDR2 from the germline V gene are LNHDA and SQIVND (reference sequence). The CDR3 extends over 15 amino acids.

The sample was peripheral blood. The chain employs TRBV19 and TRBJ1-1, with 9 bases lining up with TRBD1. This TCR was sampled from a human donor in a cohort sampled during active COVID-19. Written as DNA, the CDR3 is TGTGCCAGTAGTTTCAGACAGGGGGGCCCGAATGAAGCTTTCTTT. This translates into CASSFRQGGPNEAFF.